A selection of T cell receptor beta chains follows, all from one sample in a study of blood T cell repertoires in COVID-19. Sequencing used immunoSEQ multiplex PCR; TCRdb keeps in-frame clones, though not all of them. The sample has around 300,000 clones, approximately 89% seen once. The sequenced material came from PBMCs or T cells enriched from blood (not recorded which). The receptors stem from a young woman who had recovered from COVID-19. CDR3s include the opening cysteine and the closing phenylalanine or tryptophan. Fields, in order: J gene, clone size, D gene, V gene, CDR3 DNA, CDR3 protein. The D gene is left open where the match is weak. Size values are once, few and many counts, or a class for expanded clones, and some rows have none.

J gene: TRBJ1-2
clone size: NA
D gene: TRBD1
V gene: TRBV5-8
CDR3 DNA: TGTGCCAGCAGCCCACGACAGGGTGGCTACACCTTC
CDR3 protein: CASSPRQGGYTF

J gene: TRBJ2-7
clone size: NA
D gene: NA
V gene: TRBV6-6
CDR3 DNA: TGTGCCAGCAGTCAACGCGGCAATCAACAGGAAGCCTACGAGCAGTACTTC
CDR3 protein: CASSQRGNQQEAYEQYF

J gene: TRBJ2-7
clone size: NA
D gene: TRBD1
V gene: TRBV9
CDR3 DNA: TGTGCCAGCTCGCCGGGACAGGCGTCATACGAGCAGTACTTC
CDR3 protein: CASSPGQASYEQYF

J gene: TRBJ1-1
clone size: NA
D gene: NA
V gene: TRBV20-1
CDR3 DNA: TGCAGTGCTACTTGGCACACTGAAGCTTTCTTT
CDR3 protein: CSATWHTEAFF

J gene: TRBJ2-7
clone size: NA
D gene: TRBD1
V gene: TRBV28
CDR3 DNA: TGTGCCACCGACAGGGGGGGCTACGAGCAGTACTTC
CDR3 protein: CATDRGGYEQYF

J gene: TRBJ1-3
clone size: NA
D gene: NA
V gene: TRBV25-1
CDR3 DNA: TGTGCCAGCAGTGACACTCTTGGAGTCAACTACTCTGGAAACACCATATATTTT
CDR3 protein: CASSDTLGVNYSGNTIYF

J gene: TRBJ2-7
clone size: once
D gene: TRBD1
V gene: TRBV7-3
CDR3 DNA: TGTGCCAGCAGCTCTACCGGGACAGGGCTTATTCACTTC
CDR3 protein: CASSSTGTGLIHF

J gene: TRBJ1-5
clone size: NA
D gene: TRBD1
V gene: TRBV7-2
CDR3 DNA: TGTGCCAGCAGCCCAAAGATATCGACAGGGGACACCAATCAGCCCCAGCATTTT
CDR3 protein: CASSPKISTGDTNQPQHF

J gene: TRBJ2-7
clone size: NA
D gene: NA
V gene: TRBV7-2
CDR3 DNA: TGTGCCAGCAGCTTCTCCGGGACGGGACTCTACGAGCAGTACTTC
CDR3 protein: CASSFSGTGLYEQYF

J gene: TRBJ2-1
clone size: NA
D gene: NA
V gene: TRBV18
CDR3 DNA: TGTGCCAGCTCGGTCAGGGAAAACAATGAGCAGTTCTTC
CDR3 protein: CASSVRENNEQFF

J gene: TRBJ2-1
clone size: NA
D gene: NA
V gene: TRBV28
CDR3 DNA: TGTGCCAGCAGTAAGGAGGCGAGCTCCTACAATGAGCAGTTCTTC
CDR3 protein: CASSKEASSYNEQFF

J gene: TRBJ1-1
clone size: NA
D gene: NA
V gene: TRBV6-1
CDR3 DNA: TGTGCCAGCAGTGAAGACCAGGTGTCTGAAGCTTTCTTT
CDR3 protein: CASSEDQVSEAFF

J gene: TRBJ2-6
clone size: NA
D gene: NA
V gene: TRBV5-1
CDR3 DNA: TGCGCCAGCAGCTTGGCCACAGGGAACTCTGGGGCCAACGTCCTGACTTTC
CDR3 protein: CASSLATGNSGANVLTF

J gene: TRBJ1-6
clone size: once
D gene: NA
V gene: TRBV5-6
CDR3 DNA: TGTGCCAGCAGCTCTTGGGGCCCAGGGGTGGCCTATAATTCACCCCTCCACTTT
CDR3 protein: CASSSWGPGVAYNSPLHF

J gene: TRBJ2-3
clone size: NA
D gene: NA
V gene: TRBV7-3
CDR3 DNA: TGTGCCAGCAGCGATCAGGGGTCCGACACAGATACGCAGTATTTT
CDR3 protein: CASSDQGSDTDTQYF

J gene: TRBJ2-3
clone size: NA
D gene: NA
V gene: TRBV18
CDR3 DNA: TGTGCCAGCTCACCGGGGATCGGGGTCACAGATACGCAGTATTTT
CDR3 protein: CASSPGIGVTDTQYF

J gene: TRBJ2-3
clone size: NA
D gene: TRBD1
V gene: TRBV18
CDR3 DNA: TGTGCCAGCTCACCGGGACAGGGCACAGATACGCAGTATTTT
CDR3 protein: CASSPGQGTDTQYF

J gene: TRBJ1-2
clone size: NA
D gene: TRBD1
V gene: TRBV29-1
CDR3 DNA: TGCAGCGTTAACCGGGACAGGGATGTAGGTGGCTACACCTTC
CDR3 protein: CSVNRDRDVGGYTF

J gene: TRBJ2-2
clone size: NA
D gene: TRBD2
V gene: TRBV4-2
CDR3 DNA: TGTGCCAGCAGCCAAGATCAACTAGCGGGGGGCTCCGGGGAGCTGTTTTTT
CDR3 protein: CASSQDQLAGGSGELFF

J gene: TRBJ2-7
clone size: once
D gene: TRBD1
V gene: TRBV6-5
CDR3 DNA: TGTGCCAGCAGCGCCCGGGACAGGGGCTACGAGCAGTACTTC
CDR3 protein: CASSARDRGYEQYF

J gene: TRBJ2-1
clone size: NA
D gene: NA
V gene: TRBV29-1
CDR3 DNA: TGCAGCGTTACCAGGGGTGGCTACAATGAGCAGTTCTTC
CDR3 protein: CSVTRGGYNEQFF

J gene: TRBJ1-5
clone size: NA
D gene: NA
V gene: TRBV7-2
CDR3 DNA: TGTGCCAGCCGCCATCAGTCGGGTAATAGCAATCAGCCCCAGCATTTT
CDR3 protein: CASRHQSGNSNQPQHF

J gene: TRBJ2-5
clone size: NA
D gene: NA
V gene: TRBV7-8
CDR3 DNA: TGTGCCAGCAGCTTGCCCAGGAGGTTTAGGCCCCAGGAGACCCAGTACTTC
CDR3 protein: CASSLPRRFRPQETQYF

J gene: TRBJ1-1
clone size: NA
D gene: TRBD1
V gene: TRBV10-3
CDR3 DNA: TGTGCCATCAGTGCGCGTTGGAAGGGGGCGACGATGAACACTGAAGCTTTCTTT
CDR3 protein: CAISARWKGATMNTEAFF

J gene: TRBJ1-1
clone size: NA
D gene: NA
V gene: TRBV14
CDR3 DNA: TGTGCCAGCAGCCAAGTCGGCATAGGGGCCGTCAACACTGAAGCTTTCTTT
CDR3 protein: CASSQVGIGAVNTEAFF

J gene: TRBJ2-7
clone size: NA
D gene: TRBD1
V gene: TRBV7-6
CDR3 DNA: TGTGCCAGCAGCCGACAGGGCTCCTACGAGCAGTACTTC
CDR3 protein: CASSRQGSYEQYF

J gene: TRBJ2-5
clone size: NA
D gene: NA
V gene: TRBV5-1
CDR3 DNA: TGCGCCAGCAGCTTGGAGGTGGCAATTGCGAGGGAGACCCAGTACTTC
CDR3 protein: CASSLEVAIARETQYF

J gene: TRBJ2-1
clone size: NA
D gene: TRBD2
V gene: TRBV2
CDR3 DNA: TGTGCCAGCAGTGAAGTAAGGCTAGCGGGGAGGAATGAGCAGTTCTTC
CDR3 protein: CASSEVRLAGRNEQFF

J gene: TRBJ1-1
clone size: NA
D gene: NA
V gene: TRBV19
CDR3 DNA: TGTGCCAGTAGTATACCGGGAACGATGAACACTGAAGCTTTCTTT
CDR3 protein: CASSIPGTMNTEAFF

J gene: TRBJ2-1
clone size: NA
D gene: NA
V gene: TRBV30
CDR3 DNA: TGTGCCTGGACTCCGGAGGGGAATGAGCAGTTCTTC
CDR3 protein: CAWTPEGNEQFF

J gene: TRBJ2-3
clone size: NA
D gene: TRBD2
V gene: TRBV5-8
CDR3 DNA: TGTGCCAGCAGCCCGGGACTAGGGTTCCAGACTATTAGCACAGATACGCAGTATTTT
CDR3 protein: CASSPGLGFQTISTDTQYF

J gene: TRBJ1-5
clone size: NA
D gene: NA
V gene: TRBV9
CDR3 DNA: TGTGCCAGCAGTGTATCGGGGGATCAGCCCCAGCATTTT
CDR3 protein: CASSVSGDQPQHF

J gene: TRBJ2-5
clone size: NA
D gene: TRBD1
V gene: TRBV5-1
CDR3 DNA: TGCGCCAGCAGCGAGGGGACAGGCCCGTACCAAGAGACCCAGTACTTC
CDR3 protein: CASSEGTGPYQETQYF